This passage covers 18 T cell receptor beta chains from one sample sequenced in a study of monozygotic twins with cystic fibrosis. TCRdb keeps only in-frame clones here, not all; method: immunoSEQ multiplex PCR. There are around 36,000 clones in the sample; over 60% occur only once, and 0.7% to 1% lies in the top ten. Specimen: blood. Source of these receptors: a girl between 5 and 17 years old with cystic fibrosis.

The chain joins TRBV29-1 to TRBJ1-3; D not resolved. This CDR3 is 15 amino acids long. Trimming shortened V by 6 bases and J by 0 bases, and 15 bases separated the two germline ends. Germline values: CDR1 SQVTM, CDR2 ANQGSEA. The CDR3 sequence: CSVPVPAYSGNTIYF. CDR3 DNA: TGCAGCGTCCCCGTTCCGGCTTACTCTGGAAACACCATATATTTT.

Only a few counts were recorded for this clone. The rearrangement links TRBV29-1 to TRBJ1-2, with D perhaps matching TRBD1 (6 bases). The length of the CDR3 is 13 residues. The germline V gene encodes CDR1 SQVTM and CDR2 ANQGSEA. CDR3: CGTKPTGQYGYTF. CDR3 nucleotides: TGCGGCACGAAACCCACGGGACAATATGGCTACACCTTC.

The genes are TRBV9 and TRBJ2-5, with TRBD2 matching 7 bases. Germline V lookup: CDR1 SGDLS, CDR2 YYNGEE. This CDR3 spans 15 amino acids. With V trimmed by 4 bases and J by 4 bases, 10 bases remained unmatched. In DNA form, the CDR3 reads TGTGCCAGCAGCCCCTATCGGGGGGAGGGAGAGACCCAGTACTTC. As protein: CASSPYRGEGETQYF.

The V call is TRBV2, the J call TRBJ1-1; D is perhaps TRBD1 (5 bases). V was shortened by 4 bases and J by 5 bases, with 17 bases between the two germline ends. The CDR3 covers 15 residues. CDR1 and CDR2 (germline): SNHLY, FYNNEI. CDR3 DNA sequence: TGTGCCAGCAGTGTAGGTCGCCGTGGGGGAACTGAAGCTTTCTTT. Translating it yields CASSVGRRGGTEAFF.

This rearrangement joins TRBV6-5 to TRBJ2-7; TRBD1 might be the D (6 bases). The germline V gene has CDR1 MNHEY and CDR2 SVGAGI. The CDR3 consists of 14 residues. V was cut by 2 bases and J by 5 bases, with 13 bases left in between. The CDR3 DNA sequence: TGTGCCAGCAGTTACGAATACAGGGCCCACGAGCAGTACTTC. This sequence encodes CASSYEYRAHEQYF.

This clone has a handful of counts. CDR3 DNA: TGCAGTGCTGAGGGGCGGTGGGGGCTGTTTTTT. This translates into CSAEGRWGLFF. The chain recombines TRBV20-1 with TRBJ2-2; D possibly matches TRBD1 or TRBD2 (5 bases each). V lost 5 bases and J lost 13, with 14 bases in between. Germline values: CDR1 DFQATT, CDR2 SNEGSKA (reference sequence). This CDR3 contains 11 residues.

This clone was seen only a few times. This chain uses TRBV4-3 with TRBJ2-7; TRBD2 matches at 7 bases. V lost 4 bases and J lost 1; bases outside the gene matches: 10. Germline CDR1 and CDR2: LGHNA and YSLEER. The CDR3 length is 16 residues. CDR3: CASSPSGVAGSYEQYF. The CDR3 region has the DNA TGCGCCAGCAGCCCATCCGGGGTAGCGGGTTCCTACGAGCAGTACTTC.

This rearrangement joins TRBV4-3 to TRBJ2-4, with D hard to call. In germline, CDR1 is LGHNA, CDR2 YSLEER. The CDR3 spans 15 residues. V gave up 8 bases and J gave up 0 bases, with 14 bases separating them. The CDR3 spells CASSLGTEAKNIQYF. DNA of the CDR3: TGCGCCAGCTCCCTAGGAACGGAAGCCAAAAACATTCAGTACTTC.

The chain combines TRBV7-9 with TRBJ1-1; a weak D match, TRBD1 (5 bases). Trimming cost V 5 bases and J 7 bases, with 14 bases left between them. Germline V lookup: CDR1 SEHNR, CDR2 FQNEAQ (reference sequence). The CDR3 covers 13 residues. The CDR3 nucleotides are TGTGCCAGCAGCACTAAGGGACCCTATGAAGCTTTCTTT. Its protein product is CASSTKGPYEAFF.

This clone has a single count. The chain uses TRBV7-2 and TRBJ1-1; D ambiguous. Trimming took off 7 bases at V and 4 bases at J, with 16 bases between the two ends. Per the germline V gene, CDR1 is SGHTA and CDR2 is FQGNSA. The CDR3 contains 14 residues. CDR3 sequence reads: CASTKYSEGTEAFF. DNA of the CDR3: TGTGCCAGCACCAAATATTCAGAGGGCACTGAAGCTTTCTTT.

The chain joins TRBV5-1 to TRBJ2-3; D may match TRBD1 or TRBD2 (5 bases each). Germline V gives CDR1 SGHRS, CDR2 YFSETQ. Trimming took 4 bases from V and 6 from J, leaving 15 bases between them. The length of the CDR3 is 14 residues. The CDR3 sequence: CASSRMGTSDTQYF. The CDR3 DNA is TGCGCCAGCAGCCGCATGGGGACCTCTGATACGCAGTATTTT.

This clone was counted once. The chain joins TRBV14 to TRBJ2-5, with D possibly being TRBD1 (6 bases). Germline CDR1 reads SGHDN; CDR2 reads FVKESK. The CDR3 is 13 residues long. V was clipped by 6 bases and J by 6 bases, with 14 bases between them. Here the CDR3 DNA reads TGTGCCAGCAGGGGGGCAGGGAGACAGACCCAGTACTTC. Translating it yields CASRGAGRQTQYF.

The chain joins TRBV5-1 to TRBJ1-2; TRBD1 matches 8 bases. CDR3 length: 15 residues. Trimming at V came to 6 bases and at J to 3 bases, leaving 10 bases not matched to a gene. Germline CDR1 reads SGHRS; CDR2 reads YFSETQ. The CDR3 reads CASTLTTGADYGYTF. Written as DNA, the CDR3 is TGCGCCAGCACCCTTACGACAGGGGCGGACTATGGCTACACCTTC.

This chain links TRBV9 with TRBJ2-7; the D gene is possibly TRBD1 (5 bases). There are 19 residues in the CDR3. CDR1 and CDR2 (germline): SGDLS, YYNGEE. The V gene lost 0 bases and the J gene lost 2 bases, with 24 bases spanning the gap. CDR3 DNA: TGTGCCAGCAGCGTAGTGAGCCCCACACTGGGTGGCAGGGCCTACGAGCAGTACGTC. It translates to CASSVVSPTLGGRAYEQYV.

This clone was found a few times. V and J are TRBV4-2 and TRBJ2-7; 9 bases line up with TRBD2. There are 15 residues in the CDR3. Trimming cost V 3 bases and J 4 bases; bases outside gene matches: 7. CDR1 and CDR2 (germline): LGHNA, YNFKEQ. Written as DNA, the CDR3 is TGTGCCAGCAGCCAGGAGGGACTAGCAGGTTACGAGCAGTACTTC. Protein product: CASSQEGLAGYEQYF.

This clone has a handful of counts. The chain uses TRBV7-2 and TRBJ2-7, with TRBD2 as a possible D gene (7 bases). CDR3 length: 15 residues. Germline V gives CDR1 SGHTA, CDR2 FQGNSA. Trimming pared 5 bases from V and 4 bases from J, leaving 18 bases between. The CDR3 loop is CASSRGGGGVYEQYF. In DNA form, the CDR3 reads TGTGCCAGCAGCCGCGGCGGAGGGGGGGTATACGAGCAGTACTTC.

In its sample, this clone was seen a few times. The chain has TRBV4-3 and TRBJ2-1; 9 nucleotides align to TRBD1. The CDR3 runs 16 residues. V gave up 3 bases and J gave up 0 bases; unmatched junction bases: 3. The germline V gene encodes CDR1 LGHNA and CDR2 YSLEER. CDR3 in DNA: TGCGCCAGCAGCCACACGACAGGGGGCTCCTACAATGAGCAGTTCTTC. This gives the protein CASSHTTGGSYNEQFF.

This chain joins TRBV13 and TRBJ2-1, with 9 bases fitting TRBD1. The CDR3 length is 16 residues. After removal of 5 bases from V and 7 bases from J, the junction contained 12 bases not matched to a gene. Germline CDR1 reads PRHDT; CDR2 reads FYEKMQ (reference sequence). CDR3 DNA sequence: TGTGCCAGCAGCCCCCTCAGGACAGGGGTGGGAAATGAGCAGTTCTTC. Translation: CASSPLRTGVGNEQFF.